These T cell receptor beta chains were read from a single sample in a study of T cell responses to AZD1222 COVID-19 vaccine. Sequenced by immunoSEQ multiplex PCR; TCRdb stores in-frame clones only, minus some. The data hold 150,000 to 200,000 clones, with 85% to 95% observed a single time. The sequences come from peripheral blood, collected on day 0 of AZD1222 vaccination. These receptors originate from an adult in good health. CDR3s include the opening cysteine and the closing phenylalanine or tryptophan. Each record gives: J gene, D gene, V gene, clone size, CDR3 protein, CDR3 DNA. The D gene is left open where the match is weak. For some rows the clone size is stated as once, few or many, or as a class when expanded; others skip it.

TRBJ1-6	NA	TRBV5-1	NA	CASSLGLPNSPLHF	TGCGCCAGCAGCTTGGGACTTCCTAATTCACCCCTCCACTTT
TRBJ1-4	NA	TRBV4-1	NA	CASSQSRGEKLFF	TGCGCCAGCAGCCAGTCGAGGGGAGAAAAACTGTTTTTT
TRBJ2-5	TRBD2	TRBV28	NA	CASSMPSGSTGETQYF	TGTGCCAGCAGTATGCCTAGCGGGAGTACTGGAGAGACCCAGTACTTC
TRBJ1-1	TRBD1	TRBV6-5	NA	CASRTYRGNTEAFF	TGTGCCAGCAGAACCTACAGGGGTAACACTGAAGCTTTCTTT
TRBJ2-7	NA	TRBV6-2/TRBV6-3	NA	CASSWGQSGAGAYEQYF	TGTGCCAGCAGCTGGGGGCAAAGCGGGGCCGGGGCCTACGAGCAGTACTTC
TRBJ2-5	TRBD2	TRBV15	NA	CATSSLSSGRRGSKETQYF	TGTGCCACCAGCAGCTTATCTAGCGGGAGAAGGGGAAGTAAAGAGACCCAGTACTTC
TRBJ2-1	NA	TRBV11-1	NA	CASRFGNNEQFF	TGTGCCAGCAGATTCGGTAACAATGAGCAGTTCTTC
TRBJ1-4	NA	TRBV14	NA	CASSQEMRSATNEKLFF	TGTGCCAGCAGCCAAGAAATGAGGTCCGCAACTAATGAAAAACTGTTTTTT
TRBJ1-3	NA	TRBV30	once	CAWSVIGVGNTIYF	TGTGCCTGGAGTGTAATAGGGGTTGGAAACACCATATATTTT
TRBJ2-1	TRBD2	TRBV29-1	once	CSVGALAGFNNEQFF	TGCAGCGTTGGGGCGTTAGCGGGATTCAACAATGAGCAGTTCTTC
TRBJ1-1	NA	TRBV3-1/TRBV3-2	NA	CASSQVLRVSTEAFF	TGTGCCAGCAGCCAGGTTCTCAGGGTCTCCACTGAAGCTTTCTTT
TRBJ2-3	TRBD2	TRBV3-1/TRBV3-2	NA	CASSRVAGTLLQYF	TGTGCCAGCAGCCGAGTAGCGGGTACCCTGCTACAGTATTTT
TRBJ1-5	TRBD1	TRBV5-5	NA	CASSLGQGGSRQPQHF	TGTGCCAGCAGCCTGGGGCAGGGGGGCTCTAGGCAGCCCCAGCATTTT
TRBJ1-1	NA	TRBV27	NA	CASMIQGMSSTEAFF	TGTGCCAGCATGATCCAGGGGATGTCGAGCACTGAAGCTTTCTTT
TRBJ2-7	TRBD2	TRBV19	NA	CASSIALAGGTYEQYF	TGTGCCAGTAGTATAGCGCTAGCGGGAGGTACCTACGAGCAGTACTTC
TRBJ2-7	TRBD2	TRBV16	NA	CASSPIAGVFYEQYF	TGTGCCAGCAGCCCTATAGCGGGAGTATTCTACGAGCAGTACTTC
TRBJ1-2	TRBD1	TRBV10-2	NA	CASSEDREGNYGYTF	TGCGCCAGCAGTGAAGACAGGGAGGGCAACTATGGCTACACCTTC
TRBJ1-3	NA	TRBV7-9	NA	CASSPRQGGNTIYF	TGTGCCAGCAGCCCGAGGCAGGGTGGAAACACCATATATTTT
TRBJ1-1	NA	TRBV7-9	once	CASTWGQQNTEAFF	TGTGCCAGCACATGGGGGCAGCAGAACACTGAAGCTTTCTTT
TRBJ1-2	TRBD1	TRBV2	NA	CASSATGTGARTNYGYTF	TGTGCCAGCAGTGCTACCGGGACAGGGGCTCGTACTAACTATGGCTACACCTTC
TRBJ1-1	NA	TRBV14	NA	CASSRFGAVNTEAFF	TGTGCCAGCAGCCGTTTTGGGGCAGTGAACACTGAAGCTTTCTTT
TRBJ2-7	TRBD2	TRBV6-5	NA	CARPSGKTDEQYF	TGTGCCAGGCCCAGCGGGAAAACGGACGAGCAGTACTTC